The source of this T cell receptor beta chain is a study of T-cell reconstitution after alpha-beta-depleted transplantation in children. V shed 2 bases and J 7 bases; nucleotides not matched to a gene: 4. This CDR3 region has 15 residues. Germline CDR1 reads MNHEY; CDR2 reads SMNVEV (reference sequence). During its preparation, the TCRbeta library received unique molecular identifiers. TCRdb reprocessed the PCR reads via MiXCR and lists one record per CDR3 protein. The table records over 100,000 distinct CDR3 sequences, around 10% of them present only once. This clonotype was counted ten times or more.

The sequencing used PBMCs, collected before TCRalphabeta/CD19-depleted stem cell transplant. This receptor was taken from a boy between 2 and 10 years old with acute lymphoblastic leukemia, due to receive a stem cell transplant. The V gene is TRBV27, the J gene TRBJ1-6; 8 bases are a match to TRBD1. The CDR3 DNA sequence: TGTGCCAGCAGTTTAGTTGGGACAGGAAATTCACCCCTCCACTTT. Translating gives CASSLVGTGNSPLHF.